Below are 3 T cell receptor beta chains sequenced from a single sample in a study of CDR3 diversity in severe acne. MiXCR, run by TCRdb on the PCR reads, gives a single entry per CDR3 protein. The sample lists some 90,000 distinct CDR3 sequences; 45% to 55% were seen once. The sequencing input was blood. These receptors all stem from a male donor in good health, serving as a control.

J is TRBJ2-7 and V is TRBV9; D is perhaps TRBD1 (5 bases). V lost 4 bases, J lost 0 bases, and 14 bases lay in between. The CDR3 contains 15 residues. Germline CDR1 SGDLS, CDR2 YYNGEE. This CDR3 reads CASSPAGFSSYEQYF. As DNA, the CDR3 is TGTGCCAGCAGCCCGGCAGGGTTTTCCTCCTACGAGCAGTACTTC.

This chain uses TRBV12-3 or TRBV12-4 with TRBJ1-5; the D gene is possibly TRBD1 (6 bases). Trimming left V 5 bases short and J 1 base short, with 9 bases between. The CDR3 covers 14 residues. Here the CDR3 DNA reads TGTGCCAGCAGTCGGACAGAGAGCAATCAGCCCCAGCATTTT. As protein: CASSRTESNQPQHF.

Many counts were recorded for this clonotype. The chain couples TRBV5-1 to TRBJ2-3, with D tentatively TRBD1 (6 bases). Deletions cut 2 bases from V and 2 bases from J, with 9 bases between. The germline gives CDR1 SGHRS, CDR2 YFSETQ. The CDR3 contains 14 residues. For the CDR3, the DNA is TGCGCCAGCAGCTTTCGGGACAACACAGATACGCAGTATTTT. Translated, it gives CASSFRDNTDTQYF.